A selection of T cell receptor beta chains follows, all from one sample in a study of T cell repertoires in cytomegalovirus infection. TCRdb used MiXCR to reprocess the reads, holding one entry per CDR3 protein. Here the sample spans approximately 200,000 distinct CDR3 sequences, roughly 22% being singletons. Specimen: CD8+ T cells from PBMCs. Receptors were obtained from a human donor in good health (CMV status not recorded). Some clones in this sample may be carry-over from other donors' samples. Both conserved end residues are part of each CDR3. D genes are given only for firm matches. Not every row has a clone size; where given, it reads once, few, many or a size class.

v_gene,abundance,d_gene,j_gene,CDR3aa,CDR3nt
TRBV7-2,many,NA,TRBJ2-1,CASSLSEYNEQFF,TGTGCCAGCAGCTTAAGCGAGTACAATGAGCAGTTCTTC
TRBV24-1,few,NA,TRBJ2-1,CATSASSYNEQFF,TGTGCCACCAGTGCTAGTTCCTACAATGAGCAGTTCTTC
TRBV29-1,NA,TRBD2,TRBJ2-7,CSVVTLAGAKFSGQYF,TGCAGCGTTGTAACCCTAGCGGGAGCTAAGTTCTCGGGGCAGTACTTC
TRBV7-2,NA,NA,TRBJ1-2,CASRVSLGDGYTF,TGTGCCAGCAGGGTATCCCTAGGGGATGGCTACACCTTC
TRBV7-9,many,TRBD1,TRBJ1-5,CASSSGGSNQPQHF,TGTGCCAGCAGCTCAGGGGGAAGTAATCAGCCCCAGCATTTT
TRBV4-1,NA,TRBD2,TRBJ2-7,CASSQEGGGLAGAFYEQYF,TGCGCCAGCAGCCAAGAAGGGGGAGGGCTAGCGGGGGCGTTCTACGAGCAGTACTTC
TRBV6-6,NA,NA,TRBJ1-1,CASSQWDPTPPGAEAFF,TGTGCCAGCAGTCAATGGGACCCGACACCCCCCGGGGCTGAAGCTTTCTTT
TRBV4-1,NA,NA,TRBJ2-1,CASSLRAQAVDEQFF,TGCGCCAGCAGCCTTCGAGCACAGGCCGTGGATGAGCAGTTCTTC
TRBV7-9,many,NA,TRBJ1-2,CASSLSNNYGYTF,TGTGCCAGCAGCCTAAGTAATAACTATGGCTACACCTTC
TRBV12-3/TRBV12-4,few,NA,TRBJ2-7,CASSFYPGREQYF,TGTGCCAGCAGTTTTTACCCTGGACGCGAGCAGTACTTC
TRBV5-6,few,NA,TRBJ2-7,CASSDGSGTYEQYF,TGTGCCAGCAGCGACGGGTCAGGGACCTACGAGCAGTACTTC
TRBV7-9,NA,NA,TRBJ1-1,CASSLVGLEAFF,TGTGCCAGCAGCTTAGTGGGGTTGGAAGCTTTCTTT
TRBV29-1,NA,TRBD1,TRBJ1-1,CSVVGQGSEAFF,TGCAGCGTTGTTGGACAGGGGTCTGAAGCTTTCTTT
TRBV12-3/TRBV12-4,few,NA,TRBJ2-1,CASSFPRGRINEQFF,TGTGCCAGCAGTTTCCCGCGGGGGCGCATCAATGAGCAGTTCTTC
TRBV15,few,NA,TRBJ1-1,CATRGVQGVNTEAFF,TGTGCCACCAGGGGTGTCCAGGGTGTGAACACTGAAGCTTTCTTT
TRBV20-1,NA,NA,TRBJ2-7,CSAQTLALSYEQYF,TGCAGTGCTCAAACTTTGGCCCTGTCCTACGAGCAGTACTTC
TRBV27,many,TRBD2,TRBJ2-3,CASGLAGGRADTQYF,TGTGCCAGCGGACTAGCGGGGGGGCGGGCAGATACGCAGTATTTT
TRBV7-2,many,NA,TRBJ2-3,CASSPLGTGEGDTQYF,TGTGCCAGCAGCCCACTCGGGACGGGGGAAGGAGATACGCAGTATTTT
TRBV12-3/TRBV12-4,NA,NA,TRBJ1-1,CASSLGTGAFF,TGTGCCAGCAGTTTAGGTACTGGGGCTTTCTTT
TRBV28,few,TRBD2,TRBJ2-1,CASSSVGLAGNEQFF,TGTGCCAGCAGTTCCGTCGGACTAGCGGGGAATGAGCAGTTCTTC
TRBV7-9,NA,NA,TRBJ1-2,CASSSFTLGGYTF,TGTGCCAGCAGCAGTTTCACCTTGGGTGGCTACACCTTC
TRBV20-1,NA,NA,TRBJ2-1,CSARGVVAKNEQFF,TGCAGTGCTAGAGGGGTGGTAGCAAAAAATGAGCAGTTCTTC
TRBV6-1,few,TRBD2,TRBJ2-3,CASSFLRGGGDTQYF,TGTGCCAGCAGTTTCCTACGGGGGGGCGGAGATACGCAGTATTTT
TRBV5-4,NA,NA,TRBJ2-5,CASSPDNQETQYF,TGTGCCAGCAGCCCGGATAACCAAGAGACCCAGTACTTC
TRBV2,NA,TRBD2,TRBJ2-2,CASSALAGGNTGELFF,TGTGCCAGCAGTGCACTAGCGGGGGGGAATACCGGGGAGCTGTTTTTT
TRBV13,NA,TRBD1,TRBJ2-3,CASSLADRSYTDTQYF,TGTGCCAGCAGCTTAGCGGACAGGAGTTACACAGATACGCAGTATTTT
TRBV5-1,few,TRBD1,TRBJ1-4,CASRADDRATNEKLFF,TGCGCCAGCAGGGCGGACGACAGGGCTACTAATGAAAAACTGTTTTTT
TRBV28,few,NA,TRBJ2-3,CASSLGLPVDTQYF,TGTGCCAGCAGTTTAGGACTACCCGTAGATACGCAGTATTTT
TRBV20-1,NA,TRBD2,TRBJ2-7,CSARDGGGGYEQYF,TGCAGTGCTAGAGACGGCGGGGGGGGTTACGAGCAGTACTTC
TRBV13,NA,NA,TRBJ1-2,CASSSGAGVDYGYTF,TGTGCCAGCAGCTCCGGGGCGGGGGTTGACTATGGCTACACCTTC
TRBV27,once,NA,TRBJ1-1,CASSPWDGDEAFF,TGTGCCAGCAGTCCCTGGGACGGAGATGAAGCTTTCTTT
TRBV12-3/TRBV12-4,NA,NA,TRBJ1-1,CASTDKGTEAFF,TGTGCCAGCACCGATAAGGGAACTGAAGCTTTCTTT
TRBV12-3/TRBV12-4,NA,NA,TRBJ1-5,CASSLAIYSNQPQHF,TGTGCCAGCAGTTTAGCCATTTATAGCAATCAGCCCCAGCATTTT
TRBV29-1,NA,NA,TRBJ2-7,CSVVDPSNEQYF,TGCAGCGTTGTGGACCCTTCAAACGAGCAGTACTTC
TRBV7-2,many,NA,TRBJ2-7,CASSPPRGPTYEQYF,TGTGCCAGCAGCCCCCCCCGGGGACCTACCTACGAGCAGTACTTC
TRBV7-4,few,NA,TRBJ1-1,CASSLAISGTEAFF,TGTGCCAGCAGCTTAGCAATAAGTGGCACTGAAGCTTTCTTT
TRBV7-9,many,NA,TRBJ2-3,CASSSLSTDTQYF,TGTGCCAGCAGCTCCTTATCCACAGATACGCAGTATTTT
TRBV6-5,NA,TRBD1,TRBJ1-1,CASSYVGQGASGGTEAFF,TGTGCCAGCAGTTACGTGGGACAGGGGGCATCAGGAGGGACTGAAGCTTTCTTT
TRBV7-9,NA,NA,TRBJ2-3,CASSFSPDTQYF,TGTGCCAGCAGCTTTTCCCCAGATACGCAGTATTTT
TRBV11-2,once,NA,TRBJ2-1,CASSPGVGEFYNEQFF,TGTGCCAGCAGCCCCGGCGTTGGGGAGTTCTACAATGAGCAGTTCTTC
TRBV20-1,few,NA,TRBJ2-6,CSAREYGDGANVLTF,TGCAGTGCTAGAGAATACGGGGATGGGGCCAACGTCCTGACTTTC
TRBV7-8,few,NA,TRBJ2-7,CASSLMVGADEQYF,TGTGCCAGCAGCTTAATGGTGGGGGCGGACGAGCAGTACTTC
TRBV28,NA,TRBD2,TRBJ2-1,CASSLSGGGVDEQFF,TGTGCCAGCAGTTTATCGGGCGGGGGGGTGGATGAGCAGTTCTTC
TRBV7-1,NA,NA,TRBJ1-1,CASRMVAGAEAFF,TGTGCCAGCAGAATGGTGGCGGGCGCTGAAGCTTTCTTT
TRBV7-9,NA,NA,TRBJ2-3,CASSLSVLAGDTQYF,TGTGCCAGCAGCTTATCGGTCTTGGCTGGAGATACGCAGTATTTT
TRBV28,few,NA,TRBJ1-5,CASSPERYNQPQHF,TGTGCCAGCAGTCCGGAAAGGTACAATCAGCCCCAGCATTTT
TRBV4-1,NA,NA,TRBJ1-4,CASSGRQTTNEKLFF,TGCGCCAGCAGCGGACGACAAACAACTAATGAAAAACTGTTTTTT
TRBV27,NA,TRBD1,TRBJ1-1,CASRQQGAEAFF,TGTGCCAGCAGACAACAGGGGGCTGAAGCTTTCTTT
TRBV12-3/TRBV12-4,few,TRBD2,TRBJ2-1,CASSFTGLAMNEQFF,TGTGCCAGCAGTTTTACCGGACTAGCTATGAATGAGCAGTTCTTC